Listed here are 17 T cell receptor beta chains from one sample, sequenced in a study of T-cell reconstitution after alpha-beta-depleted transplantation in children. Unique molecular identifiers were incorporated when the TCRbeta library was constructed. One entry per CDR3 protein results from TCRdb running MiXCR on the PCR reads. The sample contains fewer than 120,000 distinct CDR3 sequences, 10% of which appear only once. The material was PBMCs from the stem cell graft donor, obtained from the stem cell graft. The receptors stem from a human donor who donated a stem cell graft to a child with acute lymphoblastic leukemia.

This clonotype was detected many times. The rearrangement uses TRBV20-1 and TRBJ1-5; 8 nucleotides match TRBD1. Germline loops: CDR1 DFQATT, CDR2 SNEGSKA (reference sequence). The CDR3 is 12 residues long. J gave up 4 bases and V 7 bases, and 3 bases lay outside the gene matches. DNA of the CDR3: TGCAGTGAAGGACAGGGAAATCAGCCCCAGCATTTT. Its protein product is CSEGQGNQPQHF.

This clonotype was detected many times. V gene TRBV5-1 combines with J gene TRBJ2-5; D may be TRBD1 or TRBD2 (5 bases each). Germline assignment: CDR1 SGHRS and CDR2 YFSETQ. V shed 4 bases and J shed 2 bases, with 15 bases lying between them. The CDR3 contains 15 residues. The CDR3 reads CASSTNTGPQETQYF. Here the CDR3 DNA reads TGCGCCAGCAGCACTAATACGGGGCCTCAAGAGACCCAGTACTTC.

In this sample, this clonotype turned up many times. V is TRBV20-1 and J is TRBJ2-6; D call uncertain. This CDR3 contains 14 residues. Germline CDR1 is DFQATT and CDR2 is SNEGSKA (reference sequence). V was cut by 6 bases and J by 1 base, with 10 bases left in between. CDR3 sequence reads: CSAGRLSGANVLTF. CDR3 bases: TGCAGTGCCGGACGCCTATCTGGGGCCAACGTCCTGACTTTC.

The chain joins TRBV18 to TRBJ2-3; D possibly matches TRBD1 or TRBD2 (6 bases each). The V end was cut by 4 bases, the J end by 4 bases, with 15 bases between. The germline V gene encodes CDR1 KGHSH and CDR2 LQKENI. There are 15 residues in the CDR3. CDR3 region: CASSHPEGGSDTQYF. Here the CDR3 DNA reads TGTGCCAGCTCACACCCGGAAGGGGGGTCAGATACGCAGTATTTT.

This clonotype was observed many times. The rearrangement joins TRBV5-1 to TRBJ2-1; TRBD2 might be the D (6 bases). The length of the CDR3 is 12 residues. Per germline, CDR1 SGHRS and CDR2 YFSETQ. V lost 3 bases and J lost 7, with 8 bases in between. The CDR3 protein is CASSSRENEQFF. The CDR3 nucleotides read TGCGCCAGCAGCTCGCGGGAAAATGAGCAGTTCTTC. The whole variable domain, filled in from reference TRBV5-1 and TRBJ2-1, reads KAGVTQTPRYLIKTRGQQVTLSCSPISGHRSVSWYQQTPGQGLQFLFEYFSETQRNKGNFPGRFSGRQFSNSRSEMNVSTLELGDSALYLCASSSRENEQFFGPGTRLTVL.

At least ten counts were recorded for this clonotype. At one end the junction does not follow the germline gene, possibly because of a read error. V usage is TRBV5-1 and J usage is TRBJ2-2; D gene uncertain. In germline, CDR1 is SGHRS, CDR2 YFSETQ. The CDR3 consists of 14 residues. The CDR3 sequence: CASSPGPNTGELFF. For the CDR3, the DNA is TGCGCCAGCAGCCCTGGCCCGAATACCGGGGAGCTGTTTTTT. The full variable domain, in which reference TRBV5-1 and TRBJ2-2 provide the parts outside the CDR3, is KAGVTQTPRYLIKTRGQQVTLSCSPISGHRSVSWYQQTPGQGLQFLFEYFSETQRNKGNFPGRFSGRQFSNSRSEMNVSTLELGDSALYLCASSPGPNTGELFFGEGSRLTVL.

This clonotype appeared many times. The chain combines TRBV7-2 with TRBJ2-5; D is unclear. Germline CDR1 reads SGHTA; CDR2 reads FQGNSA. V lost 5 bases, J lost 0 bases, and 10 bases lay in between. The CDR3 is 14 amino acids. CDR3 amino acids: CASSLHINQETQYF. Here the CDR3 DNA reads TGTGCCAGCAGCCTCCATATAAACCAAGAGACCCAGTACTTC.

This clonotype was recorded many times. The chain links TRBV27 to TRBJ2-3; D not resolved. This CDR3 is built from 12 residues. CDR1 is MNHEY and CDR2 is SMNVEV in the germline V gene (reference sequence). V was trimmed by 3 bases and J by 5 bases, leaving 6 bases between them. The CDR3 loop is CASSFMGDTQYF. CDR3 DNA sequence: TGTGCCAGCAGTTTTATGGGAGATACGCAGTATTTT.

This clonotype was seen many times. The chain couples TRBV5-1 to TRBJ1-3; D remains unclear. Germline values: CDR1 SGHRS, CDR2 YFSETQ. The V end lost 7 bases, the J end lost 4 bases, and 9 bases lay between the germline ends. CDR3 size: 12 residues. CDR3 sequence (DNA): TGCGCCAGCTTGGGCCAGGGAAACACCATATATTTT. Protein sequence: CASLGQGNTIYF.

This clonotype was counted many times. This chain connects TRBV4-2 to TRBJ2-7; weak D call: TRBD2 (5 bases). The V gene's germline CDR1 is LGHNA and CDR2 YNFKEQ. Trimming removed 0 bases from V and 0 bases from J, with 12 bases in between. The CDR3 runs 16 residues. CDR3 region: CASSQDEDSISYEQYF. The CDR3 coding sequence is TGTGCCAGCAGCCAAGACGAGGACTCGATCTCCTACGAGCAGTACTTC.

This clonotype was recorded a few times. The chain employs TRBV10-3 and TRBJ2-7, with D possibly being TRBD1 or TRBD2 (5 bases each). Trimming removed 0 bases from V and 6 bases from J, with 15 bases in between. The CDR3 runs to 15 residues. Germline-derived CDR1 and CDR2 are ENHRY and SYGVKD. The CDR3 nucleotides are TGTGCCATCAGTGAGTCCGAGGGGTCTAGGGGCGAGCAGTACTTC. It specifies CAISESEGSRGEQYF.

CDR3 loop: CASSQDGGTNEKLFF. DNA of the CDR3: TGCGCCAGCAGCCAAGATGGGGGTACTAATGAAAAACTGTTTTTT. The chain is built from TRBV4-3 and TRBJ1-4; D possibly corresponds to TRBD1 (5 bases). The ends were cut back, 0 bases at V and 2 bases at J, with 7 bases in the middle. This CDR3 has 15 amino acids. CDR1 is LGHNA, CDR2 YSLEER, per germline.

This clonotype appeared many times. The rearrangement links TRBV5-6 to TRBJ2-6; D is possibly TRBD1 (6 bases). Germline values: CDR1 SGHDT, CDR2 YYEEEE. The CDR3 has 15 residues. V was clipped by 2 bases and J by 0 bases, with 6 bases between them. CDR3: CASSFRGSGANVLTF. CDR3 coding DNA: TGTGCCAGCAGCTTCAGGGGCTCTGGGGCCAACGTCCTGACTTTC.

Comment on this clonotype: This sequence may be a read error, since a much larger clone differs from it by one base. The chain has TRBV12-3 or TRBV12-4 and TRBJ2-5; D gene unclear. The CDR3 runs to 15 residues. In DNA, the CDR3 is TGTGCCAGCAGTTTACACGGGCTAGGCGAAGAGACCAAGTACTTC. Translating gives CASSLHGLGEETKYF.

This clonotype was detected ten times or more. J is TRBJ2-5 and V is TRBV27, with D maybe TRBD1 (5 bases). Germline values: CDR1 MNHEY, CDR2 SMNVEV (reference sequence). The V end lost 4 bases, the J end lost 4 bases, and 16 bases lay between the germline ends. CDR3 length: 15 residues. For the CDR3, the DNA is TGTGCCAGCAGTTCAAGAGGCCAGGGTCGAGAGACCCAGTACTTC. It translates to CASSSRGQGRETQYF.

This clonotype was detected ten times or more. The chain carries TRBV5-5 and TRBJ1-3; D remains ambiguous. The germline CDR1 and CDR2 sequences are SGHKS and YYEKEE (reference sequence). The V end lost 0 bases, the J end lost 1 base, and 5 bases lay between the germline ends. The length of the CDR3 is 14 residues. CDR3 protein: CASSLGLSGNTIYF. The CDR3 nucleotides are TGTGCCAGCAGCTTGGGACTTTCTGGAAACACCATATATTTT.

This clonotype was observed many times. V is TRBV5-1 and J is TRBJ2-3, with 9 bases fitting TRBD1. The CDR3 covers 16 residues. Germline assignment: CDR1 SGHRS and CDR2 YFSETQ. V lost 1 base to trimming and J lost 3 bases; unmatched junction nucleotides: 6. The CDR3 here is CASSLSGTGRTDTQYF. The CDR3 DNA reads as TGCGCCAGCAGCTTGAGCGGGACAGGGAGGACAGATACGCAGTATTTT.